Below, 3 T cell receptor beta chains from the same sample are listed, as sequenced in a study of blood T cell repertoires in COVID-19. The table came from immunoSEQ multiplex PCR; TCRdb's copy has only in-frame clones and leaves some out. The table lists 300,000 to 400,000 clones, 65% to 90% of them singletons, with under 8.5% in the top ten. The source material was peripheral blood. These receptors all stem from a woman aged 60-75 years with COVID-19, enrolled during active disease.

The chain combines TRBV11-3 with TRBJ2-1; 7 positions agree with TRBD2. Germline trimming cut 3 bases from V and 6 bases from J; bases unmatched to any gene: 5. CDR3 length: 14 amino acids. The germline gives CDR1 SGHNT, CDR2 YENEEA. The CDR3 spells CASSLATSSNEQFF. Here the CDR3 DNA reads TGTGCCAGCAGCTTGGCGACTAGCTCCAATGAGCAGTTCTTC.

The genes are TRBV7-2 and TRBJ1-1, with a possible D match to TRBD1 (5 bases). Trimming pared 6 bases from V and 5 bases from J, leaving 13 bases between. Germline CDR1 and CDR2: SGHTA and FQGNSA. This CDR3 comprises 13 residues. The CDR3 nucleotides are TGTGCCAGCAGAGGGCAAAGGGGAACTGAAGCTTTCTTT. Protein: CASRGQRGTEAFF.

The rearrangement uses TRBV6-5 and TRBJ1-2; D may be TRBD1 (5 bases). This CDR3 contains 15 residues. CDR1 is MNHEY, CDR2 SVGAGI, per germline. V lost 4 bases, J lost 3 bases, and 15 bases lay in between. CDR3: CASSSMSGGYYGYTF. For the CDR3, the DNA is TGTGCCAGCAGTTCAATGTCGGGGGGGTACTATGGCTACACCTTC.